This T cell receptor (beta chain) was recovered during a study of early T cells in non-severe SARS-CoV-2 infection. Study details: Bulk RNA isolated from unsorted whole blood underwent sequencing; chains were not paired. Study-level results: Comparison of clonotypes with VDJdb favored anti-spike CD8 responses while missing private and CD4 specificities.

The library protocol tagged individual cDNA molecules with unique molecular identifiers. From the 5' RACE reads, TCRdb called clonotypes with MiXCR, one entry per CDR3 protein. Among about 97,000 distinct CDR3 sequences listed, around 14% were seen once. Worth noting for this clonotype: Its cognate antigen is unknown.

Germline values: CDR1 DFQATT, CDR2 SNEGSKA (reference sequence). The CDR3 is made up of 14 amino acids. Trimming removed 1 base from V and 2 bases from J, with 10 bases in between. Sequenced sample: whole blood. The chain links TRBV20-1 to TRBJ2-3; D is unclear. The TCR was taken from an adult who was a healthcare worker with PCR-confirmed SARS-CoV-2 infection or an uninfected control (not recorded which). The CDR3 DNA reads TGCAGTGCTAGAGCAGCCCTGGACACAGATACGCAGTATTTT. Protein sequence: CSARAALDTDTQYF.